The 6 T cell receptor beta chains reported below all come from one sample, sequenced in a study of control samples from healthy donors and cancer patients. This table comes from immunoSEQ multiplex PCR, and its TCRdb copy is limited to in-frame clones, with some not included. The profile shows about 150,000 clones, 93% of them singletons. Material for sequencing was blood. These receptors all stem from a man aged 50-59 years in good health.

V usage is TRBV6-5 and J usage is TRBJ2-3; D uncertain. The CDR3 contains 12 residues. Trimming pared 6 bases from V and 2 bases from J, leaving 6 bases between. The V gene's germline CDR1 is MNHEY and CDR2 SVGAGI. The CDR3 nucleotides are TGTGCCAGCAGAGGACCCACAGATACGCAGTATTTT. Its protein product is CASRGPTDTQYF.

This chain connects TRBV7-2 to TRBJ2-1; D is undetermined. Germline CDR1 and CDR2: SGHTA and FQGNSA. The CDR3 is 13 amino acids. Trimming pared 5 bases from V and 8 bases from J, leaving 13 bases between. The CDR3 DNA sequence: TGTGCCAGCAGCGCCTCTCCGGTGGATGAGCAGTTCTTC. Residues: CASSASPVDEQFF.

The V and J genes are TRBV3-1 (or the pseudogene TRBV3-2) and TRBJ1-1, with no clear D. The CDR3 length is 14 residues. Between the trimmed V and J ends, which lost 1 base and 4 bases, there was a span of 10 bases. Germline V CDR1 and CDR2: LGHDT, YNNKEL (reference sequence). The CDR3 protein is CASSQVAGITEAFF. CDR3 nucleotide sequence: TGTGCCAGCAGCCAAGTCGCGGGAATCACTGAAGCTTTCTTT.

This chain joins TRBV14 and TRBJ1-1; D may be TRBD1 (5 bases). The CDR3 has 14 amino acids. V was trimmed by 5 bases and J by 1 base, leaving 11 bases between them. Germline CDR1 SGHDN, CDR2 FVKESK. CDR3 sequence: CASSWGRKNTEAFF. The CDR3 DNA follows: TGTGCCAGCAGCTGGGGCCGCAAGAACACTGAAGCTTTCTTT.

This clone was counted a single time. This chain links TRBV9 with TRBJ2-7, with TRBD2 identical over 14 bases. Germline values: CDR1 SGDLS, CDR2 YYNGEE. The CDR3 spans 16 residues. After removal of 4 bases from V and 2 bases from J, the junction contained 5 bases not matched to a gene. The CDR3 protein is CASSFGLAGGTYEQYF. CDR3 in DNA: TGTGCCAGCAGCTTTGGACTAGCGGGAGGAACCTACGAGCAGTACTTC.

The J gene is TRBJ1-5, the V gene TRBV7-9; D is ambiguous. From germline, CDR1 is SEHNR and CDR2 FQNEAQ (reference sequence). V dropped 4 bases and J dropped 4 bases, with 11 bases sitting between them. CDR3 length: 14 residues. The CDR3 is CASSSDNGNQPQHF. DNA for the CDR3: TGTGCCAGCAGCTCTGATAACGGGAATCAGCCCCAGCATTTT.